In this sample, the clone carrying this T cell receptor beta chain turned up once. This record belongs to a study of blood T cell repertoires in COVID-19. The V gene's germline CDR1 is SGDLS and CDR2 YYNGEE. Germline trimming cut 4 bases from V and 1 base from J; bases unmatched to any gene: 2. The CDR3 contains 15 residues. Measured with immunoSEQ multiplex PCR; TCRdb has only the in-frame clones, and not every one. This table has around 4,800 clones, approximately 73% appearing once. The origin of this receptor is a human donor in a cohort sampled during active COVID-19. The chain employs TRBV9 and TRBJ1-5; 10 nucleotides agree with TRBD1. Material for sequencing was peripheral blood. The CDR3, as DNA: TGTGCCAGCAGCCTGACAGGGGGCAGCAATCAGCCCCAGCATTTT. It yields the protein CASSLTGGSNQPQHF.